The 28 T cell receptor beta chains below come from one sample, sequenced in a study of blood T cell repertoires in COVID-19. Clones were read by immunoSEQ multiplex PCR, and TCRdb kept only the in-frame ones, dropping some. The sample lists hundreds of thousands of clones; about 90% were seen once. Sequenced: PBMCs or T cells enriched from blood (not recorded which). Receptors were obtained from a woman aged 18-35 years with acute COVID-19.

The J gene is TRBJ2-1, the V gene TRBV18; 8 nucleotides line up with TRBD2. Germline CDR1 and CDR2: KGHSH and LQKENI. The CDR3 length is 15 residues. The ends lost 3 bases at V and 5 bases at J; junction bases unmatched: 6. The CDR3 DNA follows: TGTGCCAGCTCACCCCGACTAGCGAACGACAATGAGCAGTTCTTC. It is translated as CASSPRLANDNEQFF.

The chain carries TRBV18 and TRBJ2-1; 12 bases agree with TRBD2. The CDR3 covers 16 residues. Germline V lookup: CDR1 KGHSH, CDR2 LQKENI. V was clipped by 3 bases and J by 5 bases; unmatched bases: 5. In DNA, the CDR3 is TGTGCCAGCTCACCTGGGCGGACTAGCGGGGACAATGAGCAGTTCTTC. Protein: CASSPGRTSGDNEQFF.

J is TRBJ2-1 and V is TRBV7-2, with D perhaps matching TRBD2 (6 bases). There are 15 residues in the CDR3. The germline V and J ends were trimmed by 5 bases and 9 bases, with 20 bases remaining between them. Looked up from germline, CDR1 is SGHTA and CDR2 is FQGNSA. The CDR3 DNA follows: TGTGCCAGCAGCCGCTCGCGAACTAGCTCCAGTGAGCAGTTCTTC. Its translation is CASSRSRTSSSEQFF.

The rearrangement links TRBV28 to TRBJ1-5; 10 nucleotides match TRBD1. CDR1 MDHEN and CDR2 SYDVKM come from the germline V gene. Trimming cost V 8 bases and J 2 bases; bases outside gene matches: 3. This CDR3 has 14 amino acids. CDR3 sequence: CASVTGGGNQPQHF. CDR3 nucleotide sequence: TGTGCCAGCGTGACAGGGGGCGGCAATCAGCCCCAGCATTTT.

This clone was seen a few times. The chain has TRBV5-1 and TRBJ1-2; D gene ambiguous. Trimming left V 4 bases short and J 3 bases short, with 16 bases between. The germline CDR1 and CDR2 sequences are SGHRS and YFSETQ. The CDR3 sequence is 15 residues long. CDR3 DNA: TGCGCCAGCAGCCAGCTCTGGGGAGGAGACTATGGCTACACCTTC. Translated: CASSQLWGGDYGYTF. Full variable domain (outside the CDR3, taken from reference TRBV5-1 and TRBJ1-2): KAGVTQTPRYLIKTRGQQVTLSCSPISGHRSVSWYQQTPGQGLQFLFEYFSETQRNKGNFPGRFSGRQFSNSRSEMNVSTLELGDSALYLCASSQLWGGDYGYTFGSGTRLTVV.

The J gene is TRBJ2-7, the V gene TRBV7-9, with D uncertain. Trimming pared 4 bases from V and 0 bases from J, leaving 7 bases between. This CDR3 has 13 residues. In germline, CDR1 is SEHNR, CDR2 FQNEAQ (reference sequence). CDR3 amino acids: CASSSVSSYEQYF. CDR3 coding DNA: TGTGCCAGCAGCTCGGTTAGCTCCTACGAGCAGTACTTC.

The gene calls are TRBV6-2 or TRBV6-3 and TRBJ1-5; 8 bases match TRBD1. Germline CDR1 is MNHEY and CDR2 is SVGEGT. CDR3 size: 17 residues. The V segment lost 6 bases and the J segment 2 bases; nucleotides outside the gene matches: 12. The CDR3 reads CASSDRSGTGGNQPQHF. CDR3 sequence (DNA): TGTGCCAGCAGCGACCGATCCGGGACAGGAGGCAATCAGCCCCAGCATTTT.

A remark on this clone: Other nucleotide sequences in the sample specify the same CDR3. The genes are TRBV6-6 and TRBJ1-1; 7 bases match TRBD1. Germline V CDR1 and CDR2: MNHNY, SVGAGI (reference sequence). J gave up 1 base and V 2 bases, and 4 bases lay outside the gene matches. There are 15 residues in the CDR3. In DNA, the CDR3 is TGTGCCAGCAGTTACGTATCAGGGGGGAACACTGAAGCTTTCTTT. Protein sequence: CASSYVSGGNTEAFF.

The chain recombines TRBV27 with TRBJ2-7, with D possibly being TRBD2 (5 bases). V dropped 5 bases and J dropped 1 base, with 9 bases sitting between them. Germline CDR1 is MNHEY and CDR2 is SMNVEV (reference sequence). This CDR3 comprises 13 residues. The CDR3 spells CASSSGTSYEQYF. In DNA form, the CDR3 reads TGTGCCAGCAGTAGCGGCACGTCCTACGAGCAGTACTTC.

This clone was recorded once. In DNA form, the CDR3 reads TGTGCCAGCAGCTTAGCTCTAGGAAAAGGGGTAGCCTACGAGCAGTACTTC. Translated, it gives CASSLALGKGVAYEQYF. The chain employs TRBV11-2 and TRBJ2-7; D might be TRBD1 (5 bases). V was shortened by 1 base and J by 2 bases, with 18 bases between the two germline ends. This CDR3 is 17 amino acids long. CDR1 is SGHAT and CDR2 is FQNNGV in the germline V gene. Supplemented by reference TRBV11-2 and TRBJ2-7, the full variable domain reads EAGVAQSPRYKIIEKRQSVAFWCNPISGHATLYWYQQILGQGPKLLIQFQNNGVVDDSQLPKDRFSAERLKGVDSTLKIQPAKLEDSAVYLCASSLALGKGVAYEQYFGPGTRLTVT.

The J gene is TRBJ2-7, the V gene TRBV19; perhaps TRBD2 as D (6 bases). The CDR3 consists of 13 residues. The germline V gene has CDR1 LNHDA and CDR2 SQIVND (reference sequence). Deletions cut 1 base from V and 2 bases from J, with 6 bases between. As DNA, the CDR3 is TGTGCCAGTAGTATAGCTAGCGCCTACGAGCAGTACTTC. Translation gives CASSIASAYEQYF.

The V call is TRBV5-1, the J call TRBJ2-3; 9 bases align to TRBD2. Trimming took 1 base from V and 5 from J; bases not matched to a gene: 5. The CDR3 is made up of 15 amino acids. In germline, CDR1 is SGHRS, CDR2 YFSETQ. The CDR3 region is CASSLRREGEDTQYF. As DNA, the CDR3 is TGCGCCAGCAGCTTGAGGCGGGAGGGGGAAGATACGCAGTATTTT.

The V and J genes are TRBV4-1 and TRBJ2-3; D is ambiguous. The CDR3 is 12 residues long. Germline CDR1 and CDR2: MGHRA and YSYEKL. Trimming pared 3 bases from V and 6 bases from J, leaving 7 bases between. This CDR3 reads CASSHPFDTQYF. The CDR3, as DNA: TGCGCCAGCAGCCACCCGTTCGATACGCAGTATTTT.

The chain links TRBV27 to TRBJ1-5; possibly TRBD1 for D (5 bases). CDR1 and CDR2 from the germline V gene are MNHEY and SMNVEV (reference sequence). The CDR3 contains 14 residues. Deletions cut 2 bases from V and 6 bases from J, with 11 bases between. The CDR3 DNA sequence: TGTGCCAGCAGTTTAACCCAGGGCGGTCAGCCCCAGCATTTT. Residues: CASSLTQGGQPQHF.

V is TRBV11-2 and J is TRBJ2-1, with 7 bases matching TRBD1. The CDR3 is 15 amino acids. V lost 4 bases to trimming and J lost 5 bases; unmatched junction nucleotides: 8. The V gene's germline CDR1 is SGHAT and CDR2 FQNNGV. The CDR3 spells CASSSATGSHNEQFF. CDR3 bases: TGTGCCAGCAGCTCCGCGACAGGGTCGCACAATGAGCAGTTCTTC.

The chain carries TRBV11-2 and TRBJ2-2; TRBD2 matches 8 bases. Germline V gives CDR1 SGHAT, CDR2 FQNNGV. The ends lost 1 base at V and 5 bases at J; junction bases unmatched: 3. The CDR3 spans 15 residues. The CDR3 nucleotides read TGTGCCAGCAGCTTAGGCGGGAGGTTTACCGGGGAGCTGTTTTTT. Residues: CASSLGGRFTGELFF. Supplemented by reference TRBV11-2 and TRBJ2-2, the full variable domain reads EAGVAQSPRYKIIEKRQSVAFWCNPISGHATLYWYQQILGQGPKLLIQFQNNGVVDDSQLPKDRFSAERLKGVDSTLKIQPAKLEDSAVYLCASSLGGRFTGELFFGEGSRLTVL.

In this sample, this clone turned up once. The V call is TRBV28, the J call TRBJ1-5, with D perhaps matching TRBD1 (6 bases). Trimming took 3 bases from V and 0 from J, leaving 9 bases between them. Germline values: CDR1 MDHEN, CDR2 SYDVKM. This CDR3 is built from 15 residues. In DNA, the CDR3 is TGTGCCAGCAGTTTTTGGACAGCTAGCAATCAGCCCCAGCATTTT. Protein: CASSFWTASNQPQHF.

The table lists this clone with a count of one. The chain links TRBV14 to TRBJ1-2; possibly TRBD1 for D (6 bases). This CDR3 comprises 14 residues. V was trimmed by 2 bases and J by 8 bases, leaving 15 bases between them. CDR1 SGHDN and CDR2 FVKESK come from the germline V gene. CDR3 sequence reads: CASSQRRQADGYTF. CDR3 in DNA: TGTGCCAGCAGCCAACGCCGACAGGCTGACGGCTACACCTTC.

The chain couples TRBV4-1 to TRBJ2-7; 9 bases align to TRBD2. The CDR3 is made up of 16 amino acids. Trimming cost V 0 bases and J 3 bases; bases outside gene matches: 6. Germline loops: CDR1 MGHRA, CDR2 YSYEKL. The chain's CDR3 is CASSQEGLALDYEQYF. In DNA, the CDR3 is TGCGCCAGCAGCCAAGAAGGACTAGCGCTCGACTACGAGCAGTACTTC.

This clone was detected only a few times. The V gene is TRBV4-3, the J gene TRBJ2-3; D is possibly TRBD1 (5 bases). The V end was cut by 0 bases, the J end by 4 bases, with 11 bases between. This CDR3 comprises 15 residues. CDR1 and CDR2 (germline): LGHNA, YSLEER. The CDR3 loop reads CASSQDAAGSDTQYF. DNA of the CDR3: TGCGCCAGCAGCCAAGATGCCGCAGGGTCAGATACGCAGTATTTT.

J is TRBJ2-2 and V is TRBV10-3; tentatively, D is TRBD2 (6 bases). The germline V gene has CDR1 ENHRY and CDR2 SYGVKD. The CDR3 is made up of 16 amino acids. V was trimmed by 2 bases and J by 0 bases, leaving 10 bases between them. As DNA, the CDR3 is TGTGCCATCAGTGAGATAGCGGATACGAACACCGGGGAGCTGTTTTTT. This gives the protein CAISEIADTNTGELFF.

A single count supports this clone. The V and J genes are TRBV4-3 and TRBJ2-1; the D gene is possibly TRBD2 (6 bases). The CDR3 is 15 residues long. V dropped 5 bases and J dropped 2 bases, with 13 bases sitting between them. Germline V lookup: CDR1 LGHNA, CDR2 YSLEER. CDR3 protein: CASSFGSGTYNEQFF. CDR3 nucleotide sequence: TGCGCCAGCAGCTTCGGGAGTGGAACCTACAATGAGCAGTTCTTC.

The chain links TRBV6-5 to TRBJ1-4; 8 positions match TRBD1. CDR3 length: 14 residues. Germline CDR1 MNHEY, CDR2 SVGAGI. The junction had 9 bases not matched to a gene; V was cut back by 7 bases and J by 8 bases. CDR3 sequence: CASTSGGTGEKLFF. CDR3 nucleotide sequence: TGTGCCAGCACCTCAGGGGGCACGGGAGAAAAACTGTTTTTT.

The chain links TRBV5-1 to TRBJ1-5, with TRBD1 matching 7 bases. Looked up from germline, CDR1 is SGHRS and CDR2 is YFSETQ. The CDR3 has 15 amino acids. V lost 5 bases to trimming and J lost 4 bases; unmatched junction nucleotides: 9. In nucleotides, the CDR3 is TGCGCCAGCAGTTTGAGAGGGGGCGCGAATCAGCCCCAGCATTTT. Its protein is CASSLRGGANQPQHF.

In regard to this clone: One end of the junction varies from germline; a read error may be responsible. V and J are TRBV27 and TRBJ1-1, with a weak D call TRBD1 (5 bases). This CDR3 comprises 15 residues. The germline CDR1 and CDR2 sequences are MNHEY and SMNVEV (reference sequence). CDR3 in amino acids: CASSLRWSGNAEAFF. The DNA of the CDR3 is TGTGCCAGCAGTTTAAGGTGGTCAGGGAACGCTGAAGCTTTCTTT.

This sequence joins TRBV15 and TRBJ1-1, with D unclear. The CDR3 consists of 18 residues. V was cut by 0 bases and J by 0 bases, with 17 bases left in between. CDR1 is LNHNV and CDR2 is YYDKDF in the germline V gene (reference sequence). CDR3 loop: CATSRDGRMTLLNTEAFF. CDR3 nucleotide sequence: TGTGCCACCAGCAGAGATGGCAGGATGACGTTGTTGAACACTGAAGCTTTCTTT.

The chain has TRBV2 and TRBJ1-1; 7 bases line up with TRBD1. With 3 bases clipped from V and 7 bases from J, the junction kept 11 bases outside the gene matches. Germline CDR1 and CDR2: SNHLY and FYNNEI. The length of the CDR3 is 15 residues. CDR3 bases: TGTGCCAGCAGTGACCTCGACAGGGTAAAGCGTGAAGCTTTCTTT. Its translation: CASSDLDRVKREAFF.

This clone occurred a few times. This chain links TRBV19 with TRBJ1-5, with 7 bases aligning to TRBD1. Germline CDR1 and CDR2: LNHDA and SQIVND (reference sequence). With V trimmed by 5 bases and J by 5 bases, 9 bases remained unmatched. The CDR3 length is 15 residues. In DNA, the CDR3 is TGTGCCAGTAGTCCTCCGGGACAGTACTATCAGCCCCAGCATTTT. This translates into CASSPPGQYYQPQHF.